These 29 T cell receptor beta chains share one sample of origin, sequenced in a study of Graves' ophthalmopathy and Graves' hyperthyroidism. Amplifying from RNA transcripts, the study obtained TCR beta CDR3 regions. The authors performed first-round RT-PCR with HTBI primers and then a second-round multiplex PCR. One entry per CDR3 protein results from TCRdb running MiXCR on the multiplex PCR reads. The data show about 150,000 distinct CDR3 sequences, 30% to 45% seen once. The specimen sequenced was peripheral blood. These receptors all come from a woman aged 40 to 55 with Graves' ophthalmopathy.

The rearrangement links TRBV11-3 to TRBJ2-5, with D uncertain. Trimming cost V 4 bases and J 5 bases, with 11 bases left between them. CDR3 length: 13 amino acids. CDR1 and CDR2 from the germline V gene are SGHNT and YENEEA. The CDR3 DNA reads TGTGCCAGCAGCTCGGACCCCCCGGAGACCCAGTACTTC. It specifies CASSSDPPETQYF.

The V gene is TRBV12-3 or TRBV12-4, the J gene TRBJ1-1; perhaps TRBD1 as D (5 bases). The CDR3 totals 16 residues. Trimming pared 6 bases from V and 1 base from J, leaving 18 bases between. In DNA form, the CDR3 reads TGTGCCAGCAGCCCGCTGGGGGGGGGAAAGAACACTGAAGCTTTCTTT. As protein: CASSPLGGGKNTEAFF.

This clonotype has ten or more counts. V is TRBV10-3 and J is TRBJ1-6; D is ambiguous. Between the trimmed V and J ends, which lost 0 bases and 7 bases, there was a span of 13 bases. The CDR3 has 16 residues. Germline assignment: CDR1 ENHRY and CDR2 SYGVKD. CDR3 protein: CAISESAGGMNSPLHF. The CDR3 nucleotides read TGTGCCATCAGTGAGTCGGCAGGAGGCATGAATTCACCCCTCCACTTT.

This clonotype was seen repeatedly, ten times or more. The CDR3 here is CASSPTGQGSYGYTF. CDR3 sequence (DNA): TGCGCCAGCAGCCCAACCGGACAGGGAAGCTATGGCTACACCTTC. The chain recombines TRBV5-1 with TRBJ1-2; 8 bases map to TRBD1. With V trimmed by 4 bases and J by 4 bases, 9 bases remained unmatched. The CDR3 has 15 residues. Germline CDR1 and CDR2: SGHRS and YFSETQ.

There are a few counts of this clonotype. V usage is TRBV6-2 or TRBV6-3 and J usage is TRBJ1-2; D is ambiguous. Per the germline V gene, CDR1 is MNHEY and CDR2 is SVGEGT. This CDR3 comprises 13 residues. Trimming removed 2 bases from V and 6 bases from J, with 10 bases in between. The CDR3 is CASSYREPDGYTF. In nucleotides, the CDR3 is TGTGCCAGCAGTTACCGCGAGCCGGATGGCTACACCTTC.

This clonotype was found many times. CDR3 protein: CASSPTISYEQYF. CDR3 in DNA: TGTGCCAGCTCACCAACAATCTCCTACGAGCAGTACTTC. This chain uses TRBV18 with TRBJ2-7; D is unclear. V was cut by 2 bases and J by 0 bases, with 5 bases left in between. The CDR3 contains 13 residues. CDR1 is KGHSH, CDR2 LQKENI, per germline.

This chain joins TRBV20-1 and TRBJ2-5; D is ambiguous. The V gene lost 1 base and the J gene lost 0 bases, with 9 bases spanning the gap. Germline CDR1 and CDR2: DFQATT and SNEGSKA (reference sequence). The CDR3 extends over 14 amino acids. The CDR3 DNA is TGCAGTGCTAGAGTAGTAGGAAACCAAGAGACCCAGTACTTC. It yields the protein CSARVVGNQETQYF.

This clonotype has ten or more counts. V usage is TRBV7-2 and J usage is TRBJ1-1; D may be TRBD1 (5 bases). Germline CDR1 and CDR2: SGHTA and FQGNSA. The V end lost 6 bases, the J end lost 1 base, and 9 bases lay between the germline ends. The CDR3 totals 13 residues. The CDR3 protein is CASRGQPNTEAFF. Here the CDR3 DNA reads TGTGCCAGCAGAGGACAACCGAACACTGAAGCTTTCTTT.

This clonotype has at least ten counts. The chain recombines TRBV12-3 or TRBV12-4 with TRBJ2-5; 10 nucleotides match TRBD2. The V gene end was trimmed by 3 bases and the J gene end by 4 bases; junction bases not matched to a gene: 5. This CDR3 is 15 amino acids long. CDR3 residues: CASSFTSGTPETQYF. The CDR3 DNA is TGTGCCAGCAGTTTCACTAGCGGGACACCAGAGACCCAGTACTTC.

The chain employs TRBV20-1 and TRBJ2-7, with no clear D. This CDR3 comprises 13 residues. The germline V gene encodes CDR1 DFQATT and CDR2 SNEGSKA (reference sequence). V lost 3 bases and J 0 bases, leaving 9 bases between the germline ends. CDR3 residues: CSARPSGSYEQYF. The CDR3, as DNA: TGCAGTGCTAGGCCGTCGGGCTCCTACGAGCAGTACTTC.

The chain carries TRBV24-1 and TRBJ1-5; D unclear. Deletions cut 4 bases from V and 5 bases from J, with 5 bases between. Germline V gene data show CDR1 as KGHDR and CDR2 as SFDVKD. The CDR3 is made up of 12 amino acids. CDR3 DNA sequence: TGTGCCACCAGTGACTCGGATCAGCCCCAGCATTTT. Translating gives CATSDSDQPQHF.

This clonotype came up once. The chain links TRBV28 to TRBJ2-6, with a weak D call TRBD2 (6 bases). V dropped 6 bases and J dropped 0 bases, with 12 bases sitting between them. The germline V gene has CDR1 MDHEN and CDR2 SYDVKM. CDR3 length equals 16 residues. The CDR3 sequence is CASSLGGSSGANVLTF. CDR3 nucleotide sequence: TGTGCCAGCAGCCTTGGGGGGAGCTCTGGGGCCAACGTCCTGACTTTC.

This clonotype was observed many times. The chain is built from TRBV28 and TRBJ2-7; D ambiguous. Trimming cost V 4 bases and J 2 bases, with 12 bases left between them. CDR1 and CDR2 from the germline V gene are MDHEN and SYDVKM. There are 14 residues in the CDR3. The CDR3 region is CASSSDNSAYEQYF. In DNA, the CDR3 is TGTGCCAGCAGTTCAGACAACTCAGCCTACGAGCAGTACTTC. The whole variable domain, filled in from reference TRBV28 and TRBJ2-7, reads DVKVTQSSRYLVKRTGEKVFLECVQDMDHENMFWYRQDPGLGLRLIYFSYDVKMKEKGDIPEGYSVSREKKERFSLILESASTNQTSMYLCASSSDNSAYEQYFGPGTRLTVT.

Here the CDR3 reads CASSAHTAPGANVLTF. In nucleotides, the CDR3 is TGTGCCAGCAGTGCACACACAGCCCCTGGGGCCAACGTCCTGACTTTC. The J gene is TRBJ2-6, the V gene TRBV28; no clear D gene. CDR1 MDHEN and CDR2 SYDVKM come from the germline V gene. The CDR3 is made up of 16 amino acids. V was pared by 5 bases and J by 2 bases, with 13 bases between.

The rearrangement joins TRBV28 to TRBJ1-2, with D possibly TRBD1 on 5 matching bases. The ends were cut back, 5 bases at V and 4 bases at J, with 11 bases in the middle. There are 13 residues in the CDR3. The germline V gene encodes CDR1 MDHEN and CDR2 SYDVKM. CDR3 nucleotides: TGTGCCAGCAGTCGGACACAGGCCTATGGCTACACCTTC. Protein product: CASSRTQAYGYTF.

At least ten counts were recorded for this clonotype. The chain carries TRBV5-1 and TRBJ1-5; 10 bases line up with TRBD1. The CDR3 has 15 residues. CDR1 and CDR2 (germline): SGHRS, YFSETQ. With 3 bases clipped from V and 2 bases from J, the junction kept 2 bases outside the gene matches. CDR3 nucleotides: TGCGCCAGCAGCTCGGGGACAGGGGGCAATCAGCCCCAGCATTTT. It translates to CASSSGTGGNQPQHF.

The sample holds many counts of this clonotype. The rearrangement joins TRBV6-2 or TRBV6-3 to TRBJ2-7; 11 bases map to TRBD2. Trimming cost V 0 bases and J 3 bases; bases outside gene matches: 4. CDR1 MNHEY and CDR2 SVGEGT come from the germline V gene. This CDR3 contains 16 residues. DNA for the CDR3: TGTGCCAGCAGTTACTCGACTAGCGGGGCCTTCTACGAGCAGTACTTC. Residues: CASSYSTSGAFYEQYF.

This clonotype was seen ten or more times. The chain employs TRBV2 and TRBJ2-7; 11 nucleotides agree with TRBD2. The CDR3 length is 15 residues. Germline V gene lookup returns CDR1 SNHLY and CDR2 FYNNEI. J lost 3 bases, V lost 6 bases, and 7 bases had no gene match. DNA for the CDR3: TGTGCCAGCAGAATCGGGACTAGCGGCCTCTACGAGCAGTACTTC. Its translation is CASRIGTSGLYEQYF. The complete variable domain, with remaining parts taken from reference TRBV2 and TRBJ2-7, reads EPEVTQTPSHQVTQMGQEVILRCVPISNHLYFYWYRQILGQKVEFLVSFYNNEISEKSEIFDDQFSVERPDGSNFTLKIRSTKLEDSAMYFCASRIGTSGLYEQYFGPGTRLTVT.

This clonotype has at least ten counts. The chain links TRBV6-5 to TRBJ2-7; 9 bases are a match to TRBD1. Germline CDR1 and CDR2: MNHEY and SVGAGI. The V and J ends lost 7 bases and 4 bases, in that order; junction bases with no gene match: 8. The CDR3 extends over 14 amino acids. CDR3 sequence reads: CASTRTGARYEQYF. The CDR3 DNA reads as TGTGCCAGCACCCGGACAGGGGCGCGGTACGAGCAGTACTTC.

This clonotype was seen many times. The CDR3 region has the DNA TGTGCCAGCTCACCGCAGGGAGACTATGGCTACACCTTC. It yields the protein CASSPQGDYGYTF. The chain couples TRBV18 to TRBJ1-2; TRBD1 might be the D (5 bases). The CDR3 spans 13 residues. V lost 3 bases and J lost 3, with 8 bases in between. From germline, CDR1 is KGHSH and CDR2 LQKENI.

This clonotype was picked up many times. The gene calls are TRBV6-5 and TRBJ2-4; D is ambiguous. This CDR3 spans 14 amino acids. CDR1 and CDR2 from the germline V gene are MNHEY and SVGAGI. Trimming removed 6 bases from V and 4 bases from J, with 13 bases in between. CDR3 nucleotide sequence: TGTGCCAGCAGCTTAAGGAGCGAGAAAAACATTCAGTACTTC. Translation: CASSLRSEKNIQYF.

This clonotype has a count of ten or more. In nucleotides, the CDR3 is TGTGCCAGCAGCCAAGATTATTACCCGGGACAGGGGAATGGCTACACCTTC. This codes for CASSQDYYPGQGNGYTF. J is TRBJ1-2 and V is TRBV14; 10 positions agree with TRBD1. Germline V gene data show CDR1 as SGHDN and CDR2 as FVKESK. The CDR3 loop spans 17 amino acids. Trimming at V came to 0 bases and at J to 6 bases, leaving 10 bases not matched to a gene.

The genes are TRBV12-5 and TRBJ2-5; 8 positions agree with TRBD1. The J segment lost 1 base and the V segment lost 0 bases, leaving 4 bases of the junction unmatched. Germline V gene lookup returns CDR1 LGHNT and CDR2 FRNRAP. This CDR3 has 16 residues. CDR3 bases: TGTGCTAGTGGTTTGGTACTCGACAGGGGCCAAGAGACCCAGTACTTC. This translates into CASGLVLDRGQETQYF. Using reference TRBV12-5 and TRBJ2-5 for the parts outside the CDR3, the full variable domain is DARVTQTPRHKVTEMGQEVTMRCQPILGHNTVFWYRQTMMQGLELLAYFRNRAPLDDSGMPKDRFSAEMPDATLATLKIQPSEPRDSAVYFCASGLVLDRGQETQYFGPGTRLLVL.

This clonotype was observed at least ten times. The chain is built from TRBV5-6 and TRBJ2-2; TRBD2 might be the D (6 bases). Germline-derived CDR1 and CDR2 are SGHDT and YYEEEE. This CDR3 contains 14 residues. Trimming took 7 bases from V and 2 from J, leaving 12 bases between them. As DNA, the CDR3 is TGTGCCAGCGGGTGGACTACTAACACCGGGGAGCTGTTTTTT. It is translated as CASGWTTNTGELFF.

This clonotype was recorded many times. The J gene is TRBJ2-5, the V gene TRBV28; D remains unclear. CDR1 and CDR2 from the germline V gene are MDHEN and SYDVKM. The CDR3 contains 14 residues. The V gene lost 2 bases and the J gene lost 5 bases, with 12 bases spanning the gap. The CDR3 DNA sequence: TGTGCCAGCAGTTTAATGTCCACATCGGAGACCCAGTACTTC. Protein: CASSLMSTSETQYF.

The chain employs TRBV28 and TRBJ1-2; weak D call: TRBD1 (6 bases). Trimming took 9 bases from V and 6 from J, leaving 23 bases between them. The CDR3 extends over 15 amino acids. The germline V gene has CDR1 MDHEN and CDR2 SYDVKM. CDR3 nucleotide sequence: TGTGCCAGTCGATATTCAAGGGACATCATCAATGGCTACACCTTC. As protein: CASRYSRDIINGYTF.

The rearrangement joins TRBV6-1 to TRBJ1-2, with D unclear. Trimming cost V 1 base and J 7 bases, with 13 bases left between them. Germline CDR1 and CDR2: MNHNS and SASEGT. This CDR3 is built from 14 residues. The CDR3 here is CASSEGASGFGYTF. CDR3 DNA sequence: TGTGCCAGCAGTGAAGGGGCGTCGGGTTTTGGCTACACCTTC.

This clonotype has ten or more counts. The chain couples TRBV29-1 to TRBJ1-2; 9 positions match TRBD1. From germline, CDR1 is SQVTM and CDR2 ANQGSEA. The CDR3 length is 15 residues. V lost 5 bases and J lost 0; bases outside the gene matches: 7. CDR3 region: CSVSPGQGANYGYTF. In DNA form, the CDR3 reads TGCAGCGTTTCCCCGGGACAGGGAGCTAACTATGGCTACACCTTC.

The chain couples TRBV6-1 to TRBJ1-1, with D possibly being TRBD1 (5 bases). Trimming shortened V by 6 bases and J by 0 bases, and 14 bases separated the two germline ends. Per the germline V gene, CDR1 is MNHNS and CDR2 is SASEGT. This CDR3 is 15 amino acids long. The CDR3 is CASSKYQGVNTEAFF. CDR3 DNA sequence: TGTGCCAGCAGCAAATATCAGGGAGTGAACACTGAAGCTTTCTTT.